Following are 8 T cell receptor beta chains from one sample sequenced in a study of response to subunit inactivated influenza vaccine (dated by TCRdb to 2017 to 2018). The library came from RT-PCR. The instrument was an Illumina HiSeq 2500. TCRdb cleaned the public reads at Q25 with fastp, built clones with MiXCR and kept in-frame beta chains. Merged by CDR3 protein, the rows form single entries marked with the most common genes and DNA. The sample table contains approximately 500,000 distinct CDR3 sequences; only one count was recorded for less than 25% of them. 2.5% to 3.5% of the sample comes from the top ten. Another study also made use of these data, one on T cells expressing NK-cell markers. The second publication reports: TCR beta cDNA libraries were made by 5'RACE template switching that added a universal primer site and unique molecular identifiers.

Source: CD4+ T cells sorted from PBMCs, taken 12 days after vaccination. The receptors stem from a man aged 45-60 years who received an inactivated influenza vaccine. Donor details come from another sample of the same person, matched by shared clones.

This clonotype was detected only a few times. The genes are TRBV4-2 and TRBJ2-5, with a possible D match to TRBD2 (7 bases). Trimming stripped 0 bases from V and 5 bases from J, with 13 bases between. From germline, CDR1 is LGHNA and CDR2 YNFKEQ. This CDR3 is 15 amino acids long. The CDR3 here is CASSQDGGAGETQYF. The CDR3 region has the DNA TGTGCCAGCAGCCAAGATGGGGGGGCAGGCGAGACCCAGTACTTC.

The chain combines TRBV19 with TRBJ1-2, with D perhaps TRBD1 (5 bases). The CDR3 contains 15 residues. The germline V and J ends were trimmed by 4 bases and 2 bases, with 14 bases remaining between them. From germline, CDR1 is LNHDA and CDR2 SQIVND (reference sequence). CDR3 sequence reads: CASSTWDGGNYGYTF. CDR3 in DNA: TGTGCCAGTAGTACCTGGGACGGGGGGAACTATGGCTACACCTTC.

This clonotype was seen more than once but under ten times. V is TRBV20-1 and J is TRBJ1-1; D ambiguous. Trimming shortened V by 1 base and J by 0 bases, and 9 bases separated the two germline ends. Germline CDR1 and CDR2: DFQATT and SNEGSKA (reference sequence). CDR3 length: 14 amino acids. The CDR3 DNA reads TGCAGTGCTAGAGGGGTGTACATGAACACTGAAGCTTTCTTT. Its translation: CSARGVYMNTEAFF.

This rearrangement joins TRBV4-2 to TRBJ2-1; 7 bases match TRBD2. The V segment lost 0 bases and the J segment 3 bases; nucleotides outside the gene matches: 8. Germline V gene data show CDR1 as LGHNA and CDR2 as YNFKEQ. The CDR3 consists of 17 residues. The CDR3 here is CASSQERGLPNYNEQFF. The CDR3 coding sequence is TGTGCCAGCAGCCAAGAACGGGGACTACCGAACTACAATGAGCAGTTCTTC.

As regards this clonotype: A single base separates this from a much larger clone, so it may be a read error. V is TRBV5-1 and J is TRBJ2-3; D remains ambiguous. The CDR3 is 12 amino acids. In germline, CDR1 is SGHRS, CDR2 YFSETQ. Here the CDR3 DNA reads TGCGCCAGCACCTTGGGAAGAGATACGCAGTATTTT. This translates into CASTLGRDTQYF.

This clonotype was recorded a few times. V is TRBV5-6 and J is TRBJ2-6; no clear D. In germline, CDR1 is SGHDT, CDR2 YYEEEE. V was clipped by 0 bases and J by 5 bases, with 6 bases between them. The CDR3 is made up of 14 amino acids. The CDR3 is CASSLVVRANVLTF. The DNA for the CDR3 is TGTGCCAGCAGCTTGGTTGTTCGGGCCAACGTCCTGACTTTC.

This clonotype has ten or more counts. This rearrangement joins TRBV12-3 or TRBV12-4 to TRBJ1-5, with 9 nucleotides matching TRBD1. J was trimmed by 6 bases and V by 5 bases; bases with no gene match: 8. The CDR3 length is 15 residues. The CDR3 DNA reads TGTGCCAGCAGTACCGGACAGGGGCGTTTTCAGCCCCAGCATTTT. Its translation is CASSTGQGRFQPQHF.

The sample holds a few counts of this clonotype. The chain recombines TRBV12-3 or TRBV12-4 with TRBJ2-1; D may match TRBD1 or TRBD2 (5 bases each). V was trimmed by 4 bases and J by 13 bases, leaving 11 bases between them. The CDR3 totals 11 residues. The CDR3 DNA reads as TGTGCCAGCAGTTCGGGACGAAGCCAGTTCTTC. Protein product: CASSSGRSQFF.